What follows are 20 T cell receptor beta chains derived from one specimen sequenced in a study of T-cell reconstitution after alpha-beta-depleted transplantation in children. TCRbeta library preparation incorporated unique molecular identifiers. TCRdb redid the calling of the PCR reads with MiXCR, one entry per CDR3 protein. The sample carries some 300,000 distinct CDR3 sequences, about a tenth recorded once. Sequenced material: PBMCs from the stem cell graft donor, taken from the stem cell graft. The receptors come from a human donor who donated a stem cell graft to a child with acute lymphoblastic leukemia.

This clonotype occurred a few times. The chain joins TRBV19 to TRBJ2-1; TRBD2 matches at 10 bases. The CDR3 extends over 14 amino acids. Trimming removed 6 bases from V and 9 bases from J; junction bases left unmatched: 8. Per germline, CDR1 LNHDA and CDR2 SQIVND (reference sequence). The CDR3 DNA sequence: TGTGCCAGTAGCCAAGCGGGAGGGCCTAGTGAGCAGTTCTTC. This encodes CASSQAGGPSEQFF.

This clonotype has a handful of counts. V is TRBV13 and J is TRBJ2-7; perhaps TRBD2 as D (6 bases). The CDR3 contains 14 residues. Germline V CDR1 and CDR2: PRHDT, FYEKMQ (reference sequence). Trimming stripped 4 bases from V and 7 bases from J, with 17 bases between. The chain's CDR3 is CASSSNRDSEEQYF. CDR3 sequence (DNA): TGTGCCAGCAGCTCAAACCGGGACTCTGAAGAGCAGTACTTC.

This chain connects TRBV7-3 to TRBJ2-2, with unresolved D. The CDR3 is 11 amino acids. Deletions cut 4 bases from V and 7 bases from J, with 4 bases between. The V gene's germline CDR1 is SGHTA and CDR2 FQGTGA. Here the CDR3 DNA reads TGTGCCAGCAGCTCTAACGGGGAGCTGTTTTTT. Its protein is CASSSNGELFF. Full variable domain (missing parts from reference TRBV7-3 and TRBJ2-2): GAGVSQTPSNKVTEKGKYVELRCDPISGHTALYWYRQSLGQGPEFLIYFQGTGAADDSGLPNDRFFAVRPEGSVSTLKIQRTERGDSAVYLCASSSNGELFFGEGSRLTVL.

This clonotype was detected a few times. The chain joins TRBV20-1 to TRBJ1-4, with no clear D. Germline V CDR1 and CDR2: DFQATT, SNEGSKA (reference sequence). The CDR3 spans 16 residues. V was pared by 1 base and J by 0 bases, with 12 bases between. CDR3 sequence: CSARVLGEPTNEKLFF. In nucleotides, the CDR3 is TGCAGTGCTAGAGTTCTTGGGGAACCAACTAATGAAAAACTGTTTTTT.

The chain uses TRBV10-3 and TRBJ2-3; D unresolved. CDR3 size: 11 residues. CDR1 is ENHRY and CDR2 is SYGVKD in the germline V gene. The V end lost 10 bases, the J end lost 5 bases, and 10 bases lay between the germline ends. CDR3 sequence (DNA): TGTGCCAGCGGAGTAGGAGATACGCAGTATTTT. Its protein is CASGVGDTQYF.

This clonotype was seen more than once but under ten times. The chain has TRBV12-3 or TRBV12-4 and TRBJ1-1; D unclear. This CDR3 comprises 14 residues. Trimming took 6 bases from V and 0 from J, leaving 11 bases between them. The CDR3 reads CASRTSGLNTEAFF. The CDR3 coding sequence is TGTGCCAGCAGAACTTCCGGGCTGAACACTGAAGCTTTCTTT.

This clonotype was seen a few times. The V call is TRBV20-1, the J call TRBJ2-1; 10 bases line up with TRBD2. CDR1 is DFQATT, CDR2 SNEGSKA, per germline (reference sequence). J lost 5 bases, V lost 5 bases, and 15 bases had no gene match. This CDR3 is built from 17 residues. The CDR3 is CSADERSGRAVHNEQFF. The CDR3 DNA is TGCAGTGCTGACGAGCGGAGCGGGAGGGCCGTACACAATGAGCAGTTCTTC.

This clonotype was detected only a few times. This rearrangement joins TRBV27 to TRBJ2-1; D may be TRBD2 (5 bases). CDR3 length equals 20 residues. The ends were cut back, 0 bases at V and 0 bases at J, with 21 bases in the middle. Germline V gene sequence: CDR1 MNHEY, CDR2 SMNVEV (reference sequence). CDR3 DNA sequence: TGTGCCAGCAGTTTATCAGTCCTGGTGCTAGCCTCTAGCTCCTACAATGAGCAGTTCTTC. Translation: CASSLSVLVLASSSYNEQFF.

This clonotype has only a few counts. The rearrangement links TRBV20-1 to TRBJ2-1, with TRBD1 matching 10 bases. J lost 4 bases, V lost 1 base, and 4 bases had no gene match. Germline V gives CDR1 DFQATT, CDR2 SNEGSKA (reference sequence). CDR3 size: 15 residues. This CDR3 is CSARGGTGAYNEQFF. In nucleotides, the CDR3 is TGCAGTGCTAGAGGGGGGACAGGGGCGTACAATGAGCAGTTCTTC.

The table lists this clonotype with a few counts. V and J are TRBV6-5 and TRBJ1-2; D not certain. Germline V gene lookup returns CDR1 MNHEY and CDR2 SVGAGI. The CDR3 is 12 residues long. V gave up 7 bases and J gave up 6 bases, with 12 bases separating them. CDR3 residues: CASTRSGDGYTF. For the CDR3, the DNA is TGTGCCAGCACCAGATCCGGGGATGGCTACACCTTC.

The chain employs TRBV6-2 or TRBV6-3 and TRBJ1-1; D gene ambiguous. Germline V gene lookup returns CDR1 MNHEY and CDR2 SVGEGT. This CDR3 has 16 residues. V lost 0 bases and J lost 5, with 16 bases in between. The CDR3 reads CASSYSWRTEGTEAFF. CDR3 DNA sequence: TGTGCCAGCAGTTACTCATGGAGGACTGAGGGTACTGAAGCTTTCTTT.

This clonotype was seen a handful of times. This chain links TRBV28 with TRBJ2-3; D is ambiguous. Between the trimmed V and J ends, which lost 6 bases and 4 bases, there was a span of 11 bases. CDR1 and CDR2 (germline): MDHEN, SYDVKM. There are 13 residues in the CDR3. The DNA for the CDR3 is TGTGCCAGCAGATCCCCGGTTGCAGATACGCAGTATTTT. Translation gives CASRSPVADTQYF.

The CDR3 nucleotides read TGTGCCAGCAGCATCTTTAGCACAGATACGCAGTATTTT. This gives the protein CASSIFSTDTQYF. The chain has TRBV7-2 and TRBJ2-3; D not resolved. The V end was cut by 5 bases, the J end by 0 bases, with 6 bases between. Germline CDR1 SGHTA, CDR2 FQGNSA. The CDR3 covers 13 residues.

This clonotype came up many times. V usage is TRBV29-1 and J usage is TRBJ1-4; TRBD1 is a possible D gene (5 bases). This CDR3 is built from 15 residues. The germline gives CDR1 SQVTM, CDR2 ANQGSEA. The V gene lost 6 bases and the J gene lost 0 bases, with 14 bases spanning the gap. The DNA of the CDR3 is TGCAGCGTCCGAGGAGGGGTTGCAACTAATGAAAAACTGTTTTTT. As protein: CSVRGGVATNEKLFF.

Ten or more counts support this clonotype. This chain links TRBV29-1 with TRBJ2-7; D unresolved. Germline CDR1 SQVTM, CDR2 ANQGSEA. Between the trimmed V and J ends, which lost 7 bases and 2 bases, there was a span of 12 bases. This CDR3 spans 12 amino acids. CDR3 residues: CSAVGYAYEQYF. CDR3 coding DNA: TGCAGCGCCGTGGGCTACGCCTACGAGCAGTACTTC.

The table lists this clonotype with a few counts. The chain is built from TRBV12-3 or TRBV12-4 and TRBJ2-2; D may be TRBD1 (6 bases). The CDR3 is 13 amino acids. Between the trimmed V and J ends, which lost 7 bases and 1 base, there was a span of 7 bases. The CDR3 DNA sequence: TGTGCCAGCAAGGGACAGAACACCGGGGAGCTGTTTTTT. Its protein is CASKGQNTGELFF.

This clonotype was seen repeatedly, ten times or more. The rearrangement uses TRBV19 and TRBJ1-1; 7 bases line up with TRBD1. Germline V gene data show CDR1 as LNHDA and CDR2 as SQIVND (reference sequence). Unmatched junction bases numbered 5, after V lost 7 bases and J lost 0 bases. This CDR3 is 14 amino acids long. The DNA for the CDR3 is TGTGCCAGTAATGCAGGGGGAATGAACACTGAAGCTTTCTTT. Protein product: CASNAGGMNTEAFF.

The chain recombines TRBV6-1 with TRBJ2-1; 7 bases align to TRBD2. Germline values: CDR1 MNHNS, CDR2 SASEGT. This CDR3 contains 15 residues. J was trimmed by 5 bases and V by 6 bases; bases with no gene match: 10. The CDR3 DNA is TGTGCCAGCAGGGAAAGCGGGGCCCTCAACAATGAGCAGTTCTTC. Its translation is CASRESGALNNEQFF.

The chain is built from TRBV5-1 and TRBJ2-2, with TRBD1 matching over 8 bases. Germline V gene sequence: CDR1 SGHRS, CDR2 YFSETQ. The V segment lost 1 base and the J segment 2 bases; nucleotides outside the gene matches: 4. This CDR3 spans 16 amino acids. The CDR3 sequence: CASSLFRGHNTGELFF. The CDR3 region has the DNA TGCGCCAGCAGCTTGTTCAGGGGGCATAACACCGGGGAGCTGTTTTTT.

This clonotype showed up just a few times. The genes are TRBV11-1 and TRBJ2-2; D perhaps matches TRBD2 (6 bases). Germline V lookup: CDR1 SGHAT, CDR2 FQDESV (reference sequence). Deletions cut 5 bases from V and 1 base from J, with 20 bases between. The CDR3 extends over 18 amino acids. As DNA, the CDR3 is TGTGCCAGCAGCCCCCGGGCAGGAGGGCGGTGGAACACCGGGGAGCTGTTTTTT. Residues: CASSPRAGGRWNTGELFF.